A single sample gave rise to the 10 T cell receptor beta chains below, sequenced in a study of cytomegalovirus exposure and HLA in healthy donors. The PCR made use of 60 Vbeta and 13 Jbeta primers. Using immunoSEQ multiplex PCR, the repertoire was profiled, and TCRdb retains in-frame clones only, with some absent. The repertoire holds about 150,000 clones, with about 64% as singletons. The specimen sequenced was PBMCs. The source of these receptors is a woman aged 55-70 years in good health and CMV-seropositive.

The chain has TRBV4-1 and TRBJ1-1, with 8 bases identical to TRBD1. Trimming at V came to 4 bases and at J to 5 bases, leaving 6 bases not matched to a gene. The CDR3 consists of 14 residues. Germline V gives CDR1 MGHRA, CDR2 YSYEKL. CDR3 amino acids: CASSLQGARTEAFF. The CDR3 DNA sequence: TGCGCCAGCAGCCTCCAGGGGGCGCGTACTGAAGCTTTCTTT.

The chain recombines TRBV2 with TRBJ1-1; D gene unclear. CDR1 and CDR2 (germline): SNHLY, FYNNEI. The V end lost 7 bases, the J end lost 8 bases, and 8 bases lay between the germline ends. The CDR3 spans 10 residues. The chain's CDR3 is CASKRVEAFF. The CDR3 coding sequence is TGTGCCAGCAAGAGGGTCGAAGCTTTCTTT.

The table lists this clone with a few counts. This chain joins TRBV13 and TRBJ2-5; 12 bases map to TRBD2. The germline V gene encodes CDR1 PRHDT and CDR2 FYEKMQ (reference sequence). The CDR3 is 15 residues long. J lost 4 bases, V lost 1 base, and 1 base had no gene match. This CDR3 reads CASSLEGLAGETQYF. CDR3 bases: TGTGCCAGCAGCTTAGAGGGACTAGCGGGAGAGACCCAGTACTTC. Full variable domain (missing parts from reference TRBV13 and TRBJ2-5): AAGVIQSPRHLIKEKRETATLKCYPIPRHDTVYWYQQGPGQDPQFLISFYEKMQSDKGSIPDRFSAQQFSDYHSELNMSSLELGDSALYFCASSLEGLAGETQYFGPGTRLLVL.

The chain carries TRBV11-1 and TRBJ1-1; D gene uncertain. Looked up from germline, CDR1 is SGHAT and CDR2 is FQDESV (reference sequence). The CDR3 extends over 14 amino acids. Trimming removed 1 base from V and 3 bases from J, with 9 bases in between. The CDR3 coding sequence is TGTGCCAGCAGCTTAGGTGCCAGGCACACTGAAGCTTTCTTT. It codes for CASSLGARHTEAFF.

This clone has only a few counts. The V and J genes are TRBV7-2 and TRBJ2-7; TRBD2 might be the D (6 bases). The V gene's germline CDR1 is SGHTA and CDR2 FQGNSA. V lost 7 bases, J lost 1 base, and 14 bases lay in between. The CDR3 length is 14 residues. This CDR3 reads CASTPAAGSYEQYF. CDR3 DNA sequence: TGTGCCAGCACTCCAGCGGCGGGATCCTACGAGCAGTACTTC. Based on the CDR3 plus reference TRBV7-2 and TRBJ2-7, the full variable domain is GAGVSQSPSNKVTEKGKDVELRCDPISGHTALYWYRQSLGQGLEFLIYFQGNSAPDKSGLPSDRFSAERTGGSVSTLTIQRTQQEDSAVYLCASTPAAGSYEQYFGPGTRLTVT.

This clone was counted only a few times. The chain links TRBV6-1 to TRBJ1-2; no clear D. The CDR3 is 13 amino acids. Germline CDR1 and CDR2: MNHNS and SASEGT. Trimming removed 8 bases from V and 0 bases from J, with 10 bases in between. CDR3 nucleotide sequence: TGTGCCAGCGAGGGTCGTACTAACTATGGCTACACCTTC. Protein: CASEGRTNYGYTF.

This clone was detected only a few times. The V gene is TRBV11-2, the J gene TRBJ2-3; possible D gene TRBD2, 6 bases. V was pared by 1 base and J by 5 bases, with 7 bases between. Germline V lookup: CDR1 SGHAT, CDR2 FQNNGV. CDR3 length: 13 amino acids. Written as DNA, the CDR3 is TGTGCCAGCAGCTTAGCGGGAGAAGATACGCAGTATTTT. Amino acid sequence: CASSLAGEDTQYF.

V and J are TRBV5-1 and TRBJ2-1, with 7 bases identical to TRBD2. CDR3 length: 16 amino acids. Germline CDR1 SGHRS, CDR2 YFSETQ. Unmatched junction bases numbered 6, after V lost 3 bases and J lost 0 bases. The CDR3 is CASSYGTTTSYNEQFF. The CDR3 nucleotides read TGCGCCAGCAGCTACGGGACTACCACCTCCTACAATGAGCAGTTCTTC.

This clone showed up just a few times. J is TRBJ2-7 and V is TRBV4-3, with a tentative D call TRBD1 (5 bases). The CDR3 totals 15 residues. Germline V gene sequence: CDR1 LGHNA, CDR2 YSLEER. Trimming removed 6 bases at V and 4 bases at J, with 19 bases between. CDR3 protein: CASREGKGTGYEQYF. CDR3 DNA: TGCGCCAGCAGGGAAGGGAAGGGAACAGGTTACGAGCAGTACTTC.

V gene TRBV29-1 combines with J gene TRBJ2-7; TRBD2 matches at 13 bases. The CDR3 totals 14 residues. The junction had 5 bases not matched to a gene; V was cut back by 5 bases and J by 4 bases. Germline-derived CDR1 and CDR2 are SQVTM and ANQGSEA. CDR3 region: CSVRLAGGGYEQYF. The CDR3 DNA reads TGCAGCGTTAGACTAGCGGGAGGAGGGTACGAGCAGTACTTC.